The text below deals with one TCR beta chain. The target antigen is unknown. This entry is derived from a study of T cell responses to AZD1222 COVID-19 vaccine. Study-level findings and limits: Sampled repertoires all dated from after the peak T cell response. Clonal diversity may have been underestimated, and the donors were mostly white British, with more females than males. Vaccination with two AZD1222 doses was followed by a rise in Spike-specific TCR breadth and depth. Spike-wide coverage was observed for vaccine-associated CD4 TCRs, with dominant responses at 160-218 and 743-854.

V was pared by 5 bases and J by 4 bases, with 17 bases between. The CDR3 runs 16 residues. From germline, CDR1 is SEHNR and CDR2 FQNEAQ (reference sequence). Here immunoSEQ multiplex PCR was the method, and the copy in TCRdb shows in-frame clones only, minus some. The repertoire holds 200,000 or so clones, with approximately 87% as singletons. Sequenced material: peripheral blood, taken on day 0 of MenACWY control vaccination. The chain employs TRBV7-9 and TRBJ1-4; possible D gene TRBD1, 6 bases. This TCR came from an adult in good health. The DNA of the CDR3 is TGTGCCAGCAGCCGATTACAGGGTGTGGGTAATGAAAAACTGTTTTTT. This sequence encodes CASSRLQGVGNEKLFF.